A selection of T cell receptor beta chains follows, all from one sample in a study of CD8 T cells in Susac syndrome. Using its own MiXCR run on the immunoSEQ multiplex PCR reads, TCRdb lists one record per CDR3 protein. The table has some 170,000 distinct CDR3 sequences, roughly 94% seen once. Specimen: CD4+ T cells from PBMCs. These receptors were obtained from a human donor with multiple sclerosis. Each CDR3 is given with its conserved first and last residue. A D gene is named only where the DNA matches it firmly. Part of the rows lack a size; the others show once, few, many or a class for expanded clones.

TRBJ1-2,NA,TRBV15,TRBD1,TGTGCCACCAGCAGACAGGGGGCTAACTATGGCTACACCTTC,CATSRQGANYGYTF
TRBJ1-4,NA,TRBV5-1,TRBD1,TGCGCCAGCAGCTTGGGGACAGGGGGCGGAAAACTGTTTTTT,CASSLGTGGGKLFF
TRBJ1-2,NA,TRBV28,NA,TGTGCCAGCAGTTCTCAAGGCTATGGCTACACCTTC,CASSSQGYGYTF
TRBJ1-4,NA,TRBV24-1,NA,TGTGCCACCAGTGAGGAGCCCAGGGCAACTAATGAAAAACTGTTTTTT,CATSEEPRATNEKLFF
TRBJ2-5,NA,TRBV27,NA,TGTGCCAGCAGTGCTAGGGAATGGGGTGAGACCCAGTACTTC,CASSAREWGETQYF
TRBJ2-7,NA,TRBV20-1,TRBD2,TGCAGTGCCCCATTCCCGACTAGCGGGAGGAACGAGCAGTACTTC,CSAPFPTSGRNEQYF
TRBJ2-1,NA,TRBV11-1,TRBD1,TGTGCCAGCAGCGTGCCGGTGGGACAGGGACTGGAGGTGTCCTACAATGAGCAGTTCTTC,CASSVPVGQGLEVSYNEQFF
TRBJ2-7,NA,TRBV20-1,TRBD2,TGCAGTGCTAGCGGGACTAGCGGGAGCCACTCCTACGAGCAGTACTTC,CSASGTSGSHSYEQYF
TRBJ2-5,once,TRBV5-1,TRBD2,TGCGCCAGCAGCCCTCGGACTAGCGGGAGTGGGAAAGAGACCCAGTACTTC,CASSPRTSGSGKETQYF
TRBJ2-7,few,TRBV18,NA,TGTGCCAGCTCACCACCCTCCGACTACGAGCAGTACTTC,CASSPPSDYEQYF